The next 30 T cell receptor beta chains were all read from a single sample in a study of tumor-infiltrating lymphocytes in oesophageal squamous cell carcinoma. TCRdb re-called the PCR reads through MiXCR, storing one row per CDR3 protein. Of 13,000 to 15,000 distinct CDR3 sequences listed, 46% are singletons. The material sequenced was blood. The receptors here all came from a male donor with esophageal squamous cell carcinoma.

This clonotype has only a few counts. The chain uses TRBV7-2 and TRBJ2-3; 7 nucleotides match TRBD1. Germline CDR1 is SGHTA and CDR2 is FQGNSA. The trim removed 5 bases at V and 0 bases at J, leaving 5 bases unmatched. This CDR3 region has 15 residues. CDR3 protein: CASSTLQGSTDTQYF. The CDR3 DNA reads as TGTGCCAGCAGCACTCTACAGGGGAGCACAGATACGCAGTATTTT.

V usage is TRBV6-8 and J usage is TRBJ2-5; TRBD1 matches at 8 bases. The end of the DNA fits TRBJ2-7 better, so the J call may be wrong. The CDR3 contains 15 residues. CDR1 is MNHGY and CDR2 is SAAAGT in the germline V gene. The CDR3 DNA reads as TGTGCCAGCAGTAGACGCGGGACAGGAGTTAACGAGCAGTACTTC. It translates to CASSRRGTGVNEQYF.

This clonotype was seen at least ten times. The chain uses TRBV18 and TRBJ2-4, with TRBD2 as a possible D gene (6 bases). From germline, CDR1 is KGHSH and CDR2 LQKENI. Between the trimmed V and J ends, which lost 1 base and 9 bases, there was a span of 10 bases. This CDR3 has 13 amino acids. The CDR3 bases are TGTGCCAGCTCACCACAAAAGGAGGGCATTCAGTACTTC. Encoded protein: CASSPQKEGIQYF.

In this sample, this clonotype turned up many times. The rearrangement links TRBV6-1 to TRBJ2-5, with 8 bases identical to TRBD2. The DNA end lines up better with TRBJ2-7; the J call may be wrong. CDR1 and CDR2 from the germline V gene are MNHNS and SASEGT. This CDR3 is built from 14 residues. The CDR3 spells CASSPGVAGYEQYF. In DNA form, the CDR3 reads TGTGCCAGCAGCCCCGGGGTAGCGGGATACGAGCAGTACTTC.

The sample holds a few counts of this clonotype. The missing conserved phenylalanine or tryptophan at the end of this CDR3 makes a read error likely. The DNA is left out, because the CDR3 cannot be placed on it with certainty; the CDR3 is given as TCRdb lists it. This chain uses TRBV7-6 with TRBJ2-3; the D call of TRBD2 is as the table states it, not checked on the DNA. The CDR3 contains 18 residues when both ends are counted. Germline V gives CDR1 SGHVS, CDR2 FNYEAQ. CDR3 loop: CASSLASSGKLYEQYFGP.

This clonotype was found many times. The chain combines TRBV5-4 with TRBJ1-4; D perhaps matches TRBD1 (5 bases). Germline CDR1 and CDR2: SGHNT and YYREEE (reference sequence). The CDR3 consists of 14 residues. Deletions cut 5 bases from V and 4 bases from J, with 12 bases between. The CDR3 DNA reads TGTGCCAGCAGGCAGGGCATGGGTAATGAAAAACTGTTTTTT. Residues: CASRQGMGNEKLFF.

A few counts support this clonotype. The chain joins TRBV18 to TRBJ2-2, with D perhaps TRBD1 or TRBD2 (5 bases each). The CDR3 is 15 residues long. In germline, CDR1 is KGHSH, CDR2 LQKENI. V was shortened by 3 bases and J by 5 bases, with 13 bases between the two germline ends. The CDR3 sequence: CASSPGPTETGELFF. The CDR3 nucleotides read TGTGCCAGCTCACCGGGACCAACGGAGACCGGGGAGCTGTTTTTT.

This clonotype has at least ten counts. The genes are TRBV14 and TRBJ2-1; 7 nucleotides agree with TRBD1. In germline, CDR1 is SGHDN, CDR2 FVKESK. The CDR3 length is 18 residues. V dropped 4 bases and J dropped 3; count of bases not matched to a gene: 15. CDR3 nucleotides: TGTGCCAGCAGCCCACCAATATACGGGACAGCGAACTACAATGAGCAGTTCTTC. Protein sequence: CASSPPIYGTANYNEQFF.

By sample share, this clonotype is medium-sized (0.01 to 0.1%). The chain joins TRBV6-1 to TRBJ2-5; a possible D gene is TRBD1 (6 bases). There are 13 residues in the CDR3. Germline CDR1 reads MNHNS; CDR2 reads SASEGT. Deletions cut 6 bases from V and 4 bases from J, with 12 bases between. The CDR3 coding sequence is TGTGCCAGCAGCGGACAGCCCGTAGAGACCCAGTACTTC. It is translated as CASSGQPVETQYF.

The V and J genes are TRBV7-6 and TRBJ2-3, with D unresolved. This CDR3 is built from 15 residues. V dropped 1 base and J dropped 0 bases, with 8 bases sitting between them. The germline V gene encodes CDR1 SGHVS and CDR2 FNYEAQ. The CDR3: CASSLEGLSTDTQYF. The CDR3 DNA is TGTGCCAGCAGCTTAGAGGGTCTGAGCACAGATACGCAGTATTTT.

This clonotype was detected ten times or more. V is TRBV5-1 and J is TRBJ2-3; TRBD2 matches at 8 bases. The CDR3 runs to 14 residues. Germline loops: CDR1 SGHRS, CDR2 YFSETQ. The V and J ends lost 4 bases and 3 bases, in that order; junction bases with no gene match: 4. CDR3 loop: CASSERGNTDTQYF. CDR3 DNA: TGCGCCAGCAGCGAGCGGGGGAATACAGATACGCAGTATTTT.

This clonotype was found a few times. V is TRBV7-2 and J is TRBJ2-7, with 8 bases that match TRBD1. The DNA end is more similar to TRBJ1-2, so the J call may be wrong. There are 13 residues in the CDR3. The germline V gene has CDR1 SGHTA and CDR2 FQGNSA. CDR3 region: CASSLQGARGYTF. For the CDR3, the DNA is TGTGCCAGCAGCTTACAGGGGGCGAGAGGCTACACCTTC.

This clonotype was seen ten or more times. This rearrangement joins TRBV28 to TRBJ2-3; TRBD2 matches 9 bases. The CDR3 covers 16 residues. V trimming: 6 bases; J trimming: 2 bases; junction bases outside the gene matches: 9. The germline V gene encodes CDR1 MDHEN and CDR2 SYDVKM. The CDR3 loop reads CASSPTSGKHTDTQYF. CDR3 nucleotides: TGTGCCAGCAGCCCGACTAGCGGAAAACACACAGATACGCAGTATTTT.

This clonotype was seen repeatedly, ten times or more. The chain is built from TRBV28 and TRBJ2-1; 7 bases are shared with TRBD2. Trimming took 6 bases from V and 7 from J; bases not matched to a gene: 12. Germline CDR1 reads MDHEN; CDR2 reads SYDVKM. The CDR3 covers 15 residues. The CDR3 bases are TGTGCCAGCAGAAAACTCGGTGGCGGGGGTAATGAGCAGTTCTTC. Amino acid sequence: CASRKLGGGGNEQFF. Full variable domain (rest looked up from reference TRBV28 and TRBJ2-1): DVKVTQSSRYLVKRTGEKVFLECVQDMDHENMFWYRQDPGLGLRLIYFSYDVKMKEKGDIPEGYSVSREKKERFSLILESASTNQTSMYLCASRKLGGGGNEQFFGPGTRLTVL.

Notes on this clonotype: No conserved phenylalanine or tryptophan is present at the end of the CDR3, so a read error is the likely explanation. No DNA is shown, since the ends of the CDR3 on it are uncertain; the CDR3 is the one TCRdb lists. This sequence joins TRBV7-9 and TRBJ2-7; TRBD1, the table's D call, lacks a check against the DNA. The CDR3 has 17 amino acids, counting both end residues. Germline V gives CDR1 SEHNR, CDR2 FQNEAQ (reference sequence). The CDR3 region is CASSPPGQGNYGYTFGS.

Of note for this clonotype: In this CDR3 the conserved last residue, phenylalanine or tryptophan, is missing, so a read error is likely. Because the CDR3's place on the DNA is in doubt, the DNA is left out and the CDR3 is given as listed by TCRdb. The chain joins TRBV7-8 to TRBJ1-1. Germline lookup yields CDR1 SGHVS and CDR2 FQNEAQ. Including both end residues, the CDR3 is 17 amino acids long. CDR3 amino acids: CASSNTRVSYNEQFFGQ.

This clonotype was seen once. A read error may account for a junction end that differs from germline. The CDR3 nucleotides are TGTGCTAGCAGCCCTCATGAGGTGGAGACCCAGTACTTC. It encodes CASSPHEVETQYF. The chain links TRBV7-6 to TRBJ2-7; D not resolved. TRBJ2-5 matches the DNA end more closely, so the J call is doubtful. The CDR3 is 13 amino acids. Germline V gene data show CDR1 as SGHVS and CDR2 as FNYEAQ.

This clonotype has a single count. One end of the junction fails to match germline, which may point to a read error. The rearrangement joins TRBV7-6 to TRBJ2-2; possibly TRBD1 for D (7 bases). Germline-derived CDR1 and CDR2 are SGHVS and FNYEAQ. The CDR3 loop spans 15 amino acids. The CDR3 DNA sequence: TGTGCTAGCAGCCCCCAGGCAGGGGGGACCGGGGAGCTGTTTTTT. This codes for CASSPQAGGTGELFF. The full variable domain, completed using reference TRBV7-6 and TRBJ2-2, is GAGVSQSPRYKVTKRGQDVALRCDPISGHVSLYWYRQALGQGPEFLTYFNYEAQQDKSGLPNDRFSAERPEGSISTLTIQRTEQRDSAMYRCASSPQAGGTGELFFGEGSRLTVL.

This clonotype occurred a few times. The chain combines TRBV20-1 with TRBJ2-7; 7 bases are shared with TRBD1. Germline V gives CDR1 DFQATT, CDR2 SNEGSKA (reference sequence). V shed 6 bases and J 3 bases; nucleotides not matched to a gene: 14. The CDR3 loop spans 15 amino acids. CDR3 nucleotides: TGCAGTGCCCCTGACAGGGCCGGCTACGGCTACGAGCAGTACTTC. This sequence encodes CSAPDRAGYGYEQYF.

This clonotype has at least ten counts. The rearrangement joins TRBV6-1 to TRBJ2-5; D gene unclear. Trimming stripped 4 bases from V and 5 bases from J, with 11 bases between. Germline CDR1 MNHNS, CDR2 SASEGT. CDR3 length equals 13 residues. DNA for the CDR3: TGTGCCAGCAGTGTTGAGCGAGGCGAGACCCAGTACTTC. This encodes CASSVERGETQYF.

This sequence joins TRBV7-3 and TRBJ2-3; D is possibly TRBD2 (6 bases). This CDR3 has 15 amino acids. With 5 bases removed from V and 3 bases from J, the gap between germline ends came to 15 bases. Germline lookup yields CDR1 SGHTA and CDR2 FQGTGA. The chain's CDR3 is CASSQLALLTDTQYF. CDR3 DNA: TGTGCCAGCAGCCAACTAGCCCTCCTGACAGATACGCAGTATTTT.

This clonotype appeared a few times. J is TRBJ2-7 and V is TRBV7-3; no definite D call. Trimming cost V 6 bases and J 8 bases, with 17 bases left between them. The CDR3 length is 13 residues. CDR1 and CDR2 from the germline V gene are SGHTA and FQGTGA. CDR3 protein: CASSSSGLPQQYF. In DNA form, the CDR3 reads TGTGCCAGCAGTTCCTCTGGCCTACCACAGCAGTACTTC.

Many counts were recorded for this clonotype. The chain links TRBV28 to TRBJ1-5; perhaps TRBD1 as D (6 bases). Germline CDR1 reads MDHEN; CDR2 reads SYDVKM. The CDR3 is 16 amino acids. Trimming took off 3 bases at V and 0 bases at J, with 12 bases between the two ends. The CDR3 region has the DNA TGTGCCAGCAGTTTCCCCCGACAGGATAGCAATCAGCCCCAGCATTTT. Protein: CASSFPRQDSNQPQHF.

This sequence joins TRBV7-4 and TRBJ2-5; no firm D call. CDR1 is SGHVT and CDR2 is SQSDAQ in the germline V gene. This CDR3 is built from 12 residues. The germline V and J ends were trimmed by 5 bases and 5 bases, with 9 bases remaining between them. The CDR3 reads CASSSPVETQYF. In DNA form, the CDR3 reads TGTGCCAGCAGCAGTCCTGTGGAGACCCAGTACTTC. Full variable domain (missing parts from reference TRBV7-4 and TRBJ2-5): GAGVSQSPRYKVAKRGRDVALRCDSISGHVTLYWYRQTLGQGSEVLTYSQSDAQRDKSGRPSGRFSAERPERSVSTLKIQRTEQGDSAVYLCASSSPVETQYFGPGTRLLVL.

This clonotype was observed many times. This chain links TRBV27 with TRBJ2-3; TRBD2 agrees at 15 bases. The CDR3 extends over 17 amino acids. Trimming at V came to 5 bases and at J to 7 bases, leaving 10 bases not matched to a gene. CDR1 and CDR2 (germline): MNHEY, SMNVEV (reference sequence). As DNA, the CDR3 is TGTGCCAGCAGTGCACCGGGACTAGCGGGAGGATTCAATACGCAGTATTTT. Amino acid sequence: CASSAPGLAGGFNTQYF.

The gene calls are TRBV7-6 and TRBJ1-6; no firm D call. Germline V gene data show CDR1 as SGHVS and CDR2 as FNYEAQ. The CDR3 has 14 amino acids. Trimming shortened V by 5 bases and J by 0 bases, and 5 bases separated the two germline ends. The CDR3, as DNA: TGTGCCAGCAGCGCTAACTCCTATAATTCACCCCTCCACTTT. This gives the protein CASSANSYNSPLHF.

The sample holds many counts of this clonotype. A clone one base away is much larger, so this may be a read error. The rearrangement uses TRBV12-3 or TRBV12-4 and TRBJ2-1, with TRBD1 identical over 8 bases. The DNA end lines up better with TRBJ2-7; the J call may be wrong. This CDR3 comprises 15 residues. This CDR3 is CASSFDRGSYNEQYF. The CDR3 bases are TGTGCCAGCAGTTTCGACAGGGGCTCCTACAATGAGCAGTACTTC.

V gene TRBV11-2 combines with J gene TRBJ2-3; possible D gene TRBD1, 6 bases. This CDR3 has 15 amino acids. Germline V gene lookup returns CDR1 SGHAT and CDR2 FQNNGV. V shed 5 bases and J shed 0 bases, with 12 bases lying between them. The CDR3 here is CASSPRQASTDTQYF. The CDR3, as DNA: TGTGCCAGCAGCCCGAGACAGGCTAGCACAGATACGCAGTATTTT.

This clonotype was observed a handful of times. In this CDR3 the conserved last residue, phenylalanine or tryptophan, is missing, so a read error is likely. The DNA is left out, because the CDR3 cannot be placed on it with certainty; the CDR3 is given as TCRdb lists it. The gene calls are TRBV7-2 and TRBJ1-6; the table's TRBD1 call for D was not verified on the DNA. The CDR3 comprises 18 residues, both ends counted. CDR1 is SGHTA and CDR2 is FQGNSA in the germline V gene. The CDR3 loop reads CASSPRPGQVNEKLFFGS.

This clonotype was counted ten times or more. This chain links TRBV6-1 with TRBJ1-1, with a possible D match to TRBD1 (6 bases). CDR1 MNHNS and CDR2 SASEGT come from the germline V gene. The CDR3 runs to 13 residues. V was trimmed by 7 bases and J by 5 bases, leaving 14 bases between them. The CDR3 loop reads CASNRGEGTEAFF. The CDR3 DNA reads TGTGCCAGCAATAGGGGGGAGGGGACTGAAGCTTTCTTT.